This T cell receptor beta chain was identified during a study of blood T cell repertoires in COVID-19. Original processing methods: The assay estimated nucleated cells by amplifying reference gene primers. Profiled with immunoSEQ multiplex PCR; TCRdb holds only in-frame clones, not every one. For V, J and clone size, that table is used; D and trimming come from the DNA. The sample consists of some 310,000 clones, roughly 84% of them appearing once. V lost 5 bases to trimming and J lost 5 bases; unmatched junction nucleotides: 8. Germline V lookup: CDR1 MGHRA, CDR2 YSYEKL. The CDR3 is 16 residues long.

The sequencing input was peripheral blood. The V call is TRBV4-1, the J call TRBJ2-5; 13 nucleotides align to TRBD2. This receptor was identified in a man in his forties or fifties with active or convalescent COVID-19. CDR3: CASSDTSGRARETQYF. The CDR3 DNA sequence: TGCGCCAGCAGCGACACTAGCGGGAGGGCCCGGGAGACCCAGTACTTC.